The 22 T cell receptor beta chains below were found in one sample sequenced in a study of identical twins. TCRdb ran MiXCR on the 5' RACE reads and lists one entry per CDR3 protein. The sample includes approximately 1.8 million distinct CDR3 sequences, roughly a third of them seen just once. Sequences were obtained from cord blood. The receptors here all came from a newborn girl in good health.

This chain links TRBV4-2 with TRBJ2-4, with 12 positions matching TRBD2. The CDR3 runs to 14 residues. With 0 bases clipped from V and 15 bases from J, the junction kept 6 bases outside the gene matches. Germline CDR1 reads LGHNA; CDR2 reads YNFKEQ. For the CDR3, the DNA is TGTGCCAGCAGCCAAGATTGGACTAGCGGGATTGGGTACTTC. This codes for CASSQDWTSGIGYF.

This clonotype was detected only a few times. DNA for the CDR3: TGTGCCAGCAGTTCCCACTGGTATGGCTACACCTTC. It specifies CASSSHWYGYTF. This rearrangement joins TRBV6-2 or TRBV6-3 to TRBJ1-2; D gene uncertain. Germline values: CDR1 MNHEY, CDR2 SVGEGT. V lost 4 bases to trimming and J lost 5 bases, with 8 bases between them. The CDR3 is made up of 12 amino acids.

Only one count was recorded for this clonotype. An end of the junction differs from the germline gene, which may be a read error. The chain couples TRBV2 to TRBJ1-6; TRBD1 agrees at 7 bases. CDR3 length: 19 amino acids. CDR1 is SNHLY and CDR2 is FYNNEI in the germline V gene. CDR3 protein: CASSEVGQYFSSYNSPPHF. CDR3 DNA sequence: TGTGCCAGCAGTGAAGTGGGACAGTATTTCAGCTCCTATAATTCACCCCCCCACTTT. Filled out from reference TRBV2 and TRBJ1-6, the complete variable domain reads EPEVTQTPSHQVTQMGQEVILRCVPISNHLYFYWYRQILGQKVEFLVSFYNNEISEKSEIFDDQFSVERPDGSNFTLKIRSTKLEDSAMYFCASSEVGQYFSSYNSPPHFGNGTRLTVT.

The V gene is TRBV5-6, the J gene TRBJ2-1, with TRBD1 matching over 9 bases. The CDR3 totals 16 residues. From germline, CDR1 is SGHDT and CDR2 YYEEEE. Unmatched junction bases numbered 13, after V lost 4 bases and J lost 8 bases. CDR3 sequence reads: CASSAKDRGYVDEQFF. The CDR3 DNA is TGTGCCAGCAGCGCGAAGGACAGGGGCTATGTGGATGAGCAGTTCTTC.

In the case of this clonotype: This may come from a read error, since a much larger clone is one base off. The rearrangement uses TRBV10-3 and TRBJ2-5, with D maybe TRBD1 (6 bases). Germline assignment: CDR1 ENHRY and CDR2 SYGVKD. The CDR3 is made up of 12 amino acids. V gave up 3 bases and J gave up 11 bases, with 13 bases separating them. CDR3 DNA sequence: TGTGCCATCAGTGACAGGGGCAATGAGCAGTACTTC. Translating gives CAISDRGNEQYF.

This clonotype was counted a few times. The rearrangement joins TRBV20-1 to TRBJ1-2; D might be TRBD1 (6 bases). Germline values: CDR1 DFQATT, CDR2 SNEGSKA (reference sequence). CDR3 size: 15 residues. The V gene lost 2 bases and the J gene lost 4 bases, with 17 bases spanning the gap. CDR3 residues: CSARPPGATSYGYTF. CDR3 in DNA: TGCAGTGCTAGACCCCCGGGGGCGACCTCCTATGGCTACACCTTC.

This sequence joins TRBV5-1 and TRBJ2-1, with TRBD2 as a possible D gene (6 bases). Trimming took 6 bases from V and 0 from J, leaving 13 bases between them. The CDR3 loop spans 15 amino acids. Per germline, CDR1 SGHRS and CDR2 YFSETQ. DNA of the CDR3: TGCGCCAGCAAGGAGGGAGCGAGCTCCTACAATGAGCAGTTCTTC. It codes for CASKEGASSYNEQFF.

This clonotype showed up just a few times. The chain couples TRBV5-5 to TRBJ2-3, with 8 bases identical to TRBD1. There are 17 residues in the CDR3. Germline CDR1 is SGHKS and CDR2 is YYEKEE (reference sequence). The junction had 11 bases not matched to a gene; V was cut back by 2 bases and J by 3 bases. This CDR3 is CASSLRGRTGITDTQYF. For the CDR3, the DNA is TGTGCCAGCAGCTTAAGGGGACGGACAGGGATTACAGATACGCAGTATTTT.

This clonotype turned up a few times. V is TRBV20-1 and J is TRBJ2-7; tentatively, D is TRBD2 (5 bases). The germline V gene encodes CDR1 DFQATT and CDR2 SNEGSKA (reference sequence). V was shortened by 1 base and J by 6 bases, with 16 bases between the two germline ends. This CDR3 contains 14 residues. CDR3 in DNA: TGCAGTGCTAGAGTGGACTTCCCTGCGGCCGAGCAGTACTTC. It translates to CSARVDFPAAEQYF.

A few counts support this clonotype. The CDR3 here is CASSSAGTATNEKLFF. Here the CDR3 DNA reads TGTGCCAGCAGCTCGGCCGGGACAGCAACTAATGAAAAACTGTTTTTT. This chain connects TRBV7-2 to TRBJ1-4; 7 bases match TRBD1. Germline V lookup: CDR1 SGHTA, CDR2 FQGNSA. The junction had 5 bases not matched to a gene; V was cut back by 4 bases and J by 0 bases. The CDR3 contains 16 residues. The full variable domain, in which reference TRBV7-2 and TRBJ1-4 provide the parts outside the CDR3, is GAGVSQSPSNKVTEKGKDVELRCDPISGHTALYWYRQSLGQGLEFLIYFQGNSAPDKSGLPSDRFSAERTGGSVSTLTIQRTQQEDSAVYLCASSSAGTATNEKLFFGSGTQLSVL.

In the case of this clonotype: One end of the junction fails to match germline, which may point to a read error. This chain connects TRBV20-1 to TRBJ1-2, with TRBD1 matching over 8 bases. CDR3 length: 14 amino acids. CDR1 is DFQATT, CDR2 SNEGSKA, per germline (reference sequence). CDR3 in amino acids: CSARTGPGNYGYTF. The CDR3 DNA follows: TGTAGTGCTAGGACAGGGCCGGGTAACTATGGCTACACCTTC.

Ten or more counts support this clonotype. This rearrangement joins TRBV6-5 to TRBJ2-7, with D tentatively TRBD1 (5 bases). V was trimmed by 4 bases and J by 1 base, leaving 8 bases between them. There are 13 residues in the CDR3. CDR1 MNHEY and CDR2 SVGAGI come from the germline V gene. The CDR3 DNA is TGTGCCAGCAGTTTGGACAAGTCCTACGAGCAGTACTTC. It specifies CASSLDKSYEQYF.

This clonotype was picked up a small number of times. The chain combines TRBV7-2 with TRBJ2-3; 7 nucleotides match TRBD2. V lost 5 bases to trimming and J lost 2 bases; unmatched junction nucleotides: 10. This CDR3 has 16 amino acids. Germline CDR1 is SGHTA and CDR2 is FQGNSA. The CDR3 bases are TGTGCCAGCAGCCCAAAGGCTAGCGGCCACACAGATACGCAGTATTTT. It is translated as CASSPKASGHTDTQYF.

This chain joins TRBV18 and TRBJ1-5; TRBD1 is a possible D gene (6 bases). The CDR3 is 17 residues long. Looked up from germline, CDR1 is KGHSH and CDR2 is LQKENI. Trimming pared 3 bases from V and 0 bases from J, leaving 15 bases between. CDR3 region: CASSPTGNLYSNQPQHF. CDR3 bases: TGTGCCAGCTCACCTACAGGGAACCTATATAGCAATCAGCCCCAGCATTTT.

This CDR3 reads CASSPGSTGGYEQYF. In DNA form, the CDR3 reads TGTGCCAGCAGCCCGGGGAGCACAGGGGGTTACGAGCAGTACTTC. This rearrangement joins TRBV7-9 to TRBJ2-7, with 8 bases aligning to TRBD1. The CDR3 runs 15 residues. Germline CDR1 SEHNR, CDR2 FQNEAQ (reference sequence). V was pared by 5 bases and J by 4 bases, with 10 bases of the junction left unmatched. Combining the CDR3 with reference TRBV7-9 and TRBJ2-7 gives the whole variable domain DTGVSQNPRHKITKRGQNVTFRCDPISEHNRLYWYRQTLGQGPEFLTYFQNEAQLEKSRLLSDRFSAERPKGSFSTLEIQRTEQGDSAMYLCASSPGSTGGYEQYFGPGTRLTVT.

This clonotype showed up just a few times. The chain has TRBV11-1 and TRBJ2-7; perhaps TRBD2 as D (5 bases). From germline, CDR1 is SGHAT and CDR2 FQDESV (reference sequence). V lost 7 bases, J lost 0 bases, and 16 bases lay in between. The length of the CDR3 is 15 residues. CDR3 protein: CASNPGRASSYEQYF. The CDR3 nucleotides are TGTGCCAGCAACCCTGGGCGGGCTTCCTCCTACGAGCAGTACTTC.

This clonotype was observed many times. V is TRBV5-1 and J is TRBJ2-3, with D perhaps TRBD2 (5 bases). Per the germline V gene, CDR1 is SGHRS and CDR2 is YFSETQ. Trimming cost V 2 bases and J 2 bases, with 15 bases left between them. CDR3 length equals 16 residues. The CDR3 loop is CASSFSISGSTDTQYF. Written as DNA, the CDR3 is TGCGCCAGCAGCTTTAGTATAAGCGGTTCCACAGATACGCAGTATTTT.

This clonotype was observed at least ten times. In DNA form, the CDR3 reads TGCAGCGTTGGGGGACGAAGCACAGATACGCAGTATTTT. This sequence encodes CSVGGRSTDTQYF. V and J are TRBV29-1 and TRBJ2-3; the D call may be TRBD1 or TRBD2 (5 bases each). Germline CDR1 SQVTM, CDR2 ANQGSEA. Deletions cut 4 bases from V and 0 bases from J, with 8 bases between. CDR3 size: 13 residues.

This clonotype came up a few times. V usage is TRBV2 and J usage is TRBJ2-3, with D possibly TRBD2 on 6 matching bases. Germline V gene lookup returns CDR1 SNHLY and CDR2 FYNNEI. The V end lost 5 bases, the J end lost 3 bases, and 27 bases lay between the germline ends. The length of the CDR3 is 19 residues. CDR3 loop: CASSHSTSLPVQGTDTQYF. The CDR3 DNA is TGTGCCAGCAGTCATTCTACTAGCCTTCCCGTACAAGGGACAGATACGCAGTATTTT.

This clonotype has a count of ten or more. V gene TRBV27 combines with J gene TRBJ2-1, with 7 positions matching TRBD2. The germline V gene encodes CDR1 MNHEY and CDR2 SMNVEV (reference sequence). The trim removed 6 bases at V and 9 bases at J, leaving 5 bases unmatched. The CDR3 is 12 amino acids. This CDR3 is CASRGGSGEQFF. The CDR3 region has the DNA TGTGCCAGCAGGGGCGGGAGCGGTGAGCAGTTCTTC.

The rearrangement uses TRBV6-1 and TRBJ1-4; tentative D call: TRBD1 (5 bases). Trimming pared 1 base from V and 5 bases from J, leaving 11 bases between. CDR3 length equals 15 residues. Germline V gene sequence: CDR1 MNHNS, CDR2 SASEGT. Written as DNA, the CDR3 is TGTGCCAGCAGTGAAGTAGGGTCAGGGAATGAAAAACTGTTTTTT. Protein product: CASSEVGSGNEKLFF.

This clonotype came up a few times. The V call is TRBV3-1, the J call TRBJ2-3; D remains ambiguous. From germline, CDR1 is LGHDT and CDR2 YNNKEL (reference sequence). This CDR3 has 15 residues. V was shortened by 4 bases and J by 1 base, with 12 bases between the two germline ends. The CDR3 here is CASSPWPRGTDTQYF. The DNA for the CDR3 is TGTGCCAGCAGCCCCTGGCCCCGGGGCACAGATACGCAGTATTTT.